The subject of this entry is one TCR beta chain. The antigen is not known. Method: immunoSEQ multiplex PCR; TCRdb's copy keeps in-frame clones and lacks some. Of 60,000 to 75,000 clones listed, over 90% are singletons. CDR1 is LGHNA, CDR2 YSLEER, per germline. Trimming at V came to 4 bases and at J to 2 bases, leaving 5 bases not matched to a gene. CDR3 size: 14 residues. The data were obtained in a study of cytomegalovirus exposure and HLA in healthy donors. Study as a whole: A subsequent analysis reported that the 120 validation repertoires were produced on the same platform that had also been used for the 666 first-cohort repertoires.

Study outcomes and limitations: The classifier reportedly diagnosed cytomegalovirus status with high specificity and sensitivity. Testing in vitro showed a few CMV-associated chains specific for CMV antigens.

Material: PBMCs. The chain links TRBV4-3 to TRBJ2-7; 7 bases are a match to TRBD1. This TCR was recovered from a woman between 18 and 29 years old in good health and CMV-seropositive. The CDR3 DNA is TGCGCCAGCAGCCCGACAGGGCGGCCCTACGAGCAGTACTTC. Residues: CASSPTGRPYEQYF.